This T cell receptor beta chain was identified during a study of radiotherapy plus CTLA-4 blockade in lung cancer. General observations from the study: Early blood T cell clone changes and increased post-radiation serum interferon-beta were reportedly the strongest response predictors. In blood, TCR clones derived from the tumor expanded after radiotherapy plus ipilimumab.

Concerning this clone itself: The antigen is unknown.

TCRdb's table, derived via immunoSEQ multiplex PCR, lists solely in-frame clones and lacks some. In the table there are some 43,000 clones, 82% of which are singletons. With ipilimumab providing CTLA-4 blockade, focal radiation was administered to patients who had chemo-refractory metastatic non-small-cell lung cancer. This CDR3 comprises 15 residues. The germline gives CDR1 SGHVS, CDR2 FQNEAQ. Unmatched junction bases numbered 10, after V lost 5 bases and J lost 3 bases. The rearrangement links TRBV7-8 to TRBJ2-7; TRBD2 matches at 7 bases. The specimen was peripheral blood, collected from a patient treated with radiotherapy plus ipilimumab. This sequence originates from a human donor with non-small cell lung cancer who had stable disease on radiotherapy plus ipilimumab. CDR3 DNA: TGTGCCAGCAGCCCGGGGGGTAGCCAAGACTACGAGCAGTACTTC. This encodes CASSPGGSQDYEQYF.